Here is one T cell receptor beta chain with its context. These data originate in a study of technical replicates of blood from several donors. Assay used: immunoSEQ multiplex PCR; TCRdb lists only in-frame clones, some missing. The sample consists of over 65,000 clones, 85% to 95% of them appearing once. Unmatched junction bases numbered 12, after V lost 5 bases and J lost 5 bases. From germline, CDR1 is SGHAT and CDR2 FQNNGV. This CDR3 comprises 16 residues. This chain uses TRBV11-2 with TRBJ2-7; 10 positions match TRBD2. Sequencing used T cells isolated from PBMCs. The TCR comes from a human donor in good health. The CDR3 bases are TGTGCCAGCAGCAATAGGCGGGGACTAGCGATTGACGAGCAGTACTTC. Protein: CASSNRRGLAIDEQYF.